The rows below give T cell receptor beta chains drawn from one sample of a study of blood T cells in healthy people across ages. TCRdb reprocessed the 5' RACE reads via MiXCR and lists one record per CDR3 protein. The table records about 760,000 distinct CDR3 sequences, 25% of them present only once. The same data also went into a second study, on T cells of mothers and their children.

Sequencing was performed on blood. These TCRs come from a boy younger than 18 in good health. Each CDR3 is given with its conserved first and last residue. The D gene is left open where the match is weak. The listing skips clone size in some rows; elsewhere it reads once, few, many or a size class.

few	TRBV28	-	TRBJ2-1	CASSFAGRSYNEQFF	TGTGCCAGCAGTTTTGCCGGACGCTCCTACAATGAGCAGTTCTTC
once	TRBV24-1	TRBD1	TRBJ2-5	CATSDRGQGARETQYF	TGTGCCACCAGTGACCGAGGACAGGGGGCCAGGGAGACCCAGTACTTC
-	TRBV12-3/TRBV12-4	TRBD1	TRBJ1-6	CASSYGQGESPLHF	TGTGCCAGCAGTTACGGACAGGGAGAATCACCCCTCCACTTT
-	TRBV20-1	-	TRBJ2-1	CSATSPVGGNEQFF	TGCAGTGCTACTAGCCCCGTGGGGGGCAATGAGCAGTTCTTC
-	TRBV4-3	TRBD2	TRBJ2-5	CASSQDAGTSGGRQETQYF	TGCGCCAGCAGCCAAGACGCCGGAACTAGCGGGGGTCGCCAAGAGACCCAGTACTTC
-	TRBV4-2	-	TRBJ2-7	CASSQEGSSYEQYF	TGCGCCAGCAGCCAAGAAGGATCTAGCTACGAGCAGTACTTC
-	TRBV5-6	TRBD1	TRBJ1-1	CASSLKDRSMNTEAFF	TGTGCCAGCAGCTTAAAGGACAGGAGCATGAACACTGAAGCTTTCTTT
many	TRBV5-4	TRBD2	TRBJ2-1	CASSSGTSGNNEQFF	TGTGCCAGCAGCTCCGGGACTAGCGGTAACAATGAGCAGTTCTTC
-	TRBV12-3/TRBV12-4	TRBD2	TRBJ2-7	CASSFRDGRDEQYF	TGTGCCAGCAGTTTCCGGGACGGGAGGGACGAGCAGTACTTC
few	TRBV2	-	TRBJ2-5	CASRKGTLQQETQYF	TGTGCCAGCAGGAAAGGGACTCTCCAACAAGAGACCCAGTACTTC